The TCR beta chain under discussion was sequenced for a study of Tregs in tolerant kidney transplant recipients. Looking at the study overall: CD4+CD25+CD127- cells came from approximately three-day belatacept mixed lymphocyte reactions, some with roughly 5-day graft donor restimulation. Antibodies separated recipient from donor cells.

Study-wide points: Tregs expanded with activated donor B cells seemed most donor-specific.

Worth noting for this clone: Antigen: not known. One end of the junction is discordant with germline, which a read error may explain.

Only in-frame clones appear in the TCRdb table, and some are missing; sequencing was by immunoSEQ multiplex PCR. The sample records 15,000 to 20,000 clones, about 57% being singletons. Sequenced input: Tregs from blood cultured with allogeneic cells. This TCR derives from a human donor in good health.

CDR3: CTSSPPGTDYEQYF. DNA for the CDR3: TGTACCAGCAGTCCTCCCGGGACAGACTACGAGCAGTACTTC. The rearrangement uses TRBV6-5 and TRBJ2-7; 7 nucleotides match TRBD1. The germline CDR1 and CDR2 sequences are MNHEY and SVGAGI. The CDR3 has 14 residues.